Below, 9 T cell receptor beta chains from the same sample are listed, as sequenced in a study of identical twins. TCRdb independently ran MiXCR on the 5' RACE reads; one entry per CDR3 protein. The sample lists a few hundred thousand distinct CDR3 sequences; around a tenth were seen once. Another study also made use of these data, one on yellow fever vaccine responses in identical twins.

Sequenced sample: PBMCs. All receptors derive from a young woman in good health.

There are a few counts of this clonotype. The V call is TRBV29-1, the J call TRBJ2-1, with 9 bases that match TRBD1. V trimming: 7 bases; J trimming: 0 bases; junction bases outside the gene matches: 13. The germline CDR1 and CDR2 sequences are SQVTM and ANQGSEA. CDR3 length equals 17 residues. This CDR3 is CSGDRAPLPSSYNEQFF. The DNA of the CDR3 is TGCAGCGGGGACAGGGCCCCCCTCCCAAGCTCCTACAATGAGCAGTTCTTC.

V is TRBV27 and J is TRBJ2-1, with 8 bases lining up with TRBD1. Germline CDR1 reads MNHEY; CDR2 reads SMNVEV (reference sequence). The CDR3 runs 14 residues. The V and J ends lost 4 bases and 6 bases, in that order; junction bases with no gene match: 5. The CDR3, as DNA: TGTGCCAGCAGTTCCCGGGGGACAGGCAATGAGCAGTTCTTC. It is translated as CASSSRGTGNEQFF.

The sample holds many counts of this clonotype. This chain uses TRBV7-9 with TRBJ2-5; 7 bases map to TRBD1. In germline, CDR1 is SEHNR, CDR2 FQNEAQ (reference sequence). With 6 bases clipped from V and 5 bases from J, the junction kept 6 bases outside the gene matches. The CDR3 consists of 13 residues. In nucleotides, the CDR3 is TGTGCCAGCAGGAAACAGGGGAGCGAGACCCAGTACTTC. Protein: CASRKQGSETQYF.

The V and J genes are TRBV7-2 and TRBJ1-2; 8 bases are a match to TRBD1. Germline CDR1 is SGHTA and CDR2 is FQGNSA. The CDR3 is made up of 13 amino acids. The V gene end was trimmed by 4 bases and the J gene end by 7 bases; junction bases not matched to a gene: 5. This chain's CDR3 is CASSYQGAGGYTF. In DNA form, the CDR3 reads TGTGCCAGCAGCTACCAGGGGGCTGGTGGCTACACCTTC. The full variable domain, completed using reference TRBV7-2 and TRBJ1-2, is GAGVSQSPSNKVTEKGKDVELRCDPISGHTALYWYRQSLGQGLEFLIYFQGNSAPDKSGLPSDRFSAERTGGSVSTLTIQRTQQEDSAVYLCASSYQGAGGYTFGSGTRLTVV.

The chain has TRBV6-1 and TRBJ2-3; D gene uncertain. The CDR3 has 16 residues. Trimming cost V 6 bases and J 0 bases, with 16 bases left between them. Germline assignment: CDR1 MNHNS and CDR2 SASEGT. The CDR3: CASSRLGPSSTDTQYF. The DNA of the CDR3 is TGTGCCAGCAGCCGACTTGGGCCCTCTAGCACAGATACGCAGTATTTT.

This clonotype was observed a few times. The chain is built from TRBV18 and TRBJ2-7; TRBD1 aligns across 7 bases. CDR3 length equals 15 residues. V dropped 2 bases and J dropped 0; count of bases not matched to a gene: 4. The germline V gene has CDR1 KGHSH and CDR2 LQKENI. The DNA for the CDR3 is TGTGCCAGCTCACCAGGACAGGTTGGCTCCTACGAGCAGTACTTC. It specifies CASSPGQVGSYEQYF.

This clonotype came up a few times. CDR3 amino acids: CASRGQPLEAFF. CDR3 sequence (DNA): TGTGCCAGCAGGGGACAGCCCCTTGAAGCTTTCTTT. The chain joins TRBV4-2 to TRBJ1-1, with TRBD1 matching over 7 bases. J gave up 7 bases and V 6 bases, and 5 bases lay outside the gene matches. CDR1 LGHNA and CDR2 YNFKEQ come from the germline V gene. The CDR3 is 12 amino acids.

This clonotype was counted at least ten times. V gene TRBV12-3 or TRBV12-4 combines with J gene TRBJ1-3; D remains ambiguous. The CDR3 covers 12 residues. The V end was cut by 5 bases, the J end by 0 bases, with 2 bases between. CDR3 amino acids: CASSLSGNTIYF. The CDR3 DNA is TGTGCCAGCAGTCTCTCTGGAAACACCATATATTTT.

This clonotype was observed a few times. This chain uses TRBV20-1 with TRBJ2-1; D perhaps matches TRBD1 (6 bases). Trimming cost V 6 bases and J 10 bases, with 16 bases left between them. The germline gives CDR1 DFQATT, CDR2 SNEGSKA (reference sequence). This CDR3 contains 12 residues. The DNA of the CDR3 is TGCAGTGCCCAAACCGACAGGAGAGAGCAGTTCTTC. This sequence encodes CSAQTDRREQFF.